This T cell receptor (beta chain) was identified in a study of cytomegalovirus exposure and HLA in healthy donors. Study-wide results and limits: The authors later found most CMV-associated TCR beta chains appeared HLA-restricted. Listed as cytomegalovirus-associated were 164 TCR beta chains. Using a false discovery rate of 0.05, a later analysis showed that around 16,000 TCR beta sequences were associated with HLA alleles.

Both 60 Vbeta primers and 13 Jbeta primers went into the PCR. Only in-frame clones appear in the TCRdb table, and some are missing; sequencing was by immunoSEQ multiplex PCR. The table lists around 140,000 clones, over 80% of them singletons. V gave up 5 bases and J gave up 4 bases, with 12 bases separating them. The CDR3 totals 14 residues. The V gene's germline CDR1 is MDHEN and CDR2 SYDVKM. With respect to this clone: Its cognate antigen is unknown.

This TCR was recovered from a woman in her 30s in good health and CMV-seronegative. The source material was PBMCs. J is TRBJ1-5 and V is TRBV28; no definite D call. The CDR3 sequence: CASSPRVGNQPQHF. The CDR3 bases are TGTGCCAGCAGTCCGAGGGTTGGAAATCAGCCCCAGCATTTT. Full variable domain (remainder filled in from reference TRBV28 and TRBJ1-5): DVKVTQSSRYLVKRTGEKVFLECVQDMDHENMFWYRQDPGLGLRLIYFSYDVKMKEKGDIPEGYSVSREKKERFSLILESASTNQTSMYLCASSPRVGNQPQHFGDGTRLSIL.